This T cell receptor beta chain comes out of a study of T cell changes during pregnancy in multiple sclerosis. Libraries were prepared by immunoSEQ multiplex PCR; TCRdb keeps only in-frame clonotypes and omits some of them. Counted here are more than 20,000 clones, over 80% occurring once; the ten biggest clones make up over 6%. The germline V gene encodes CDR1 SQVTM and CDR2 ANQGSEA. This CDR3 is 15 amino acids long. V shed 0 bases, J shed 6 bases, and the junction held 6 bases outside the gene matches. The sample consisted of CD8+ T cells from peripheral blood mononuclear cells, taken in the third trimester of pregnancy. J is TRBJ2-4 and V is TRBV29-1, with TRBD1 identical over 9 bases. The sequence derives from a female donor with multiple sclerosis, enrolled in a pregnancy study. DNA of the CDR3: TGCAGCGTTGAAGACCCCACGGGACAGGGAAACATTCAGTACTTC. Translated, it gives CSVEDPTGQGNIQYF. The complete variable domain, with remaining parts taken from reference TRBV29-1 and TRBJ2-4, reads SAVISQKPSRDICQRGTSLTIQCQVDSQVTMMFWYRQQPGQSLTLIATANQGSEATYESGFVIDKFPISRPNLTFSTLTVSNMSPEDSSIYLCSVEDPTGQGNIQYFGAGTRLSVL.